This T cell receptor beta chain was retrieved from a study of beta chain features in type 1 diabetes. Turning to the study itself: All samples together contributed around 100,000,000 sorted cells for examination. Study results and limitations: Naive, central memory and Treg TCRB repertoires seemed to resemble each other more closely in patients than they did in healthy donors. Moderate but significant shortening of TCRB CDR3s was recorded in all four CD4+ subsets from Type 1 diabetes patients. There were fewer insertions and more deletions at the VDJ junctions of type 1 diabetes patients.

Sequencing targeted expressed TCRB transcripts, as all isolated RNA had been reverse transcribed. Sequencing used immunoSEQ multiplex PCR; TCRdb keeps in-frame clones, though not all of them. The sample has around 120,000 clones, roughly 17% seen once. V gave up 5 bases and J gave up 4 bases; unmatched junction bases: 18. This CDR3 contains 18 residues. CDR1 and CDR2 (germline): SGHTA, FQGNSA. This clone was seen many times. Its matching antigen is unknown. CD4+ cells of the naive, central memory, regulatory and stem cell-like memory types were sorted via CD45RO/CCR7/CD25/CD127/CD95/CD27. Material: central memory CD4+ T cells from blood. The receptor comes from a man aged 18 to 30 with type 1 diabetes. The rearrangement links TRBV7-2 to TRBJ2-3; TRBD1 aligns across 7 bases. CDR3 coding DNA: TGTGCCAGCAGCCCGTGGGGACAGCCCAAGGGGAGCCCAGATACGCAGTATTTT. Translation: CASSPWGQPKGSPDTQYF. The full variable domain, rest sourced from reference TRBV7-2 and TRBJ2-3, is GAGVSQSPSNKVTEKGKDVELRCDPISGHTALYWYRQSLGQGLEFLIYFQGNSAPDKSGLPSDRFSAERTGGSVSTLTIQRTQQEDSAVYLCASSPWGQPKGSPDTQYFGPGTRLTVL.